Sequencing of this T cell receptor (beta chain) was carried out in a study of T cells in localized non-small cell lung cancer. The trim removed 2 bases at V and 6 bases at J, leaving 10 bases unmatched. There are 15 residues in the CDR3. Germline assignment: CDR1 MNHEY and CDR2 SVGAGI. Broader study findings: When the top 100 tumor clones were examined, a median roughly 62 of them also appeared in the adjacent lung, which was paired and uninvolved.

The method was immunoSEQ multiplex PCR; TCRdb's version includes in-frame clones alone and lacks a portion of them. The sample has about 92,000 clones, approximately 91% seen once; the top ten hold roughly 4%. With respect to this clone: Its cognate antigen is unknown.

The chain links TRBV6-5 to TRBJ2-7; 7 bases are a match to TRBD1. This specimen was PBMCs, taken before any cancer treatment. The clonotype comes from a woman aged 35-70 years with stage II squamous cell lung carcinoma. DNA for the CDR3: TGTGCCAGCAGTTACACAGGGACAGCTGCCAGCGAGCAGTACTTC. Translated, it gives CASSYTGTAASEQYF.